The source of this TCR beta chain is a study of blood T cell repertoires in COVID-19. The overall study: From the United States, Italy and Spain came samples of acute and convalescent COVID-19.

TCRdb's copy holds only in-frame clones and misses some; the assay was immunoSEQ multiplex PCR. The sample lists under 200,000 clones, 83% occurring once. This CDR3 region has 14 residues. Trimming shortened V by 0 bases and J by 5 bases, and 11 bases separated the two germline ends. CDR1 and CDR2 from the germline V gene are SGHDT and YYEEEE. The genes are TRBV5-6 and TRBJ1-2; no clear D gene. This TCR came from a human donor in a cohort sampled during active COVID-19. What was sequenced was peripheral blood. The CDR3 bases are TGTGCCAGCAGCTTGGTGGAGAGACCTTATGGCTACACCTTC. Amino acids: CASSLVERPYGYTF.